What follows describes a single T cell receptor (beta chain). Original methodology: Quantification of nucleated cells was approximated via reference gene primer amplification. TCRdb keeps only in-frame clones here, not all; method: immunoSEQ multiplex PCR. From that table come the V and J calls and clone size; the DNA was used to work out D and trimming. The repertoire holds about 170,000 clones, with approximately 85% as singletons. Germline V gene data show CDR1 as LGHDT and CDR2 as YNNKEL (reference sequence). V was clipped by 1 base and J by 7 bases; unmatched bases: 10. The length of the CDR3 is 16 residues. The sample originates from a study of blood T cell repertoires in COVID-19. Study-wide background: Sample material is recorded as cDNA or gDNA derived from T cells, B-cell-depleted T cells, or PBMCs.

Sequencing input: peripheral blood. The TCR comes from a man older than 75 with COVID-19, enrolled during active disease. The rearrangement uses TRBV3-1 (or the pseudogene TRBV3-2) and TRBJ1-2; 9 bases line up with TRBD1. CDR3 amino acids: CASSQVEGQGFGGYTF. In DNA, the CDR3 is TGTGCCAGCAGCCAAGTTGAGGGACAGGGTTTCGGTGGCTACACCTTC.